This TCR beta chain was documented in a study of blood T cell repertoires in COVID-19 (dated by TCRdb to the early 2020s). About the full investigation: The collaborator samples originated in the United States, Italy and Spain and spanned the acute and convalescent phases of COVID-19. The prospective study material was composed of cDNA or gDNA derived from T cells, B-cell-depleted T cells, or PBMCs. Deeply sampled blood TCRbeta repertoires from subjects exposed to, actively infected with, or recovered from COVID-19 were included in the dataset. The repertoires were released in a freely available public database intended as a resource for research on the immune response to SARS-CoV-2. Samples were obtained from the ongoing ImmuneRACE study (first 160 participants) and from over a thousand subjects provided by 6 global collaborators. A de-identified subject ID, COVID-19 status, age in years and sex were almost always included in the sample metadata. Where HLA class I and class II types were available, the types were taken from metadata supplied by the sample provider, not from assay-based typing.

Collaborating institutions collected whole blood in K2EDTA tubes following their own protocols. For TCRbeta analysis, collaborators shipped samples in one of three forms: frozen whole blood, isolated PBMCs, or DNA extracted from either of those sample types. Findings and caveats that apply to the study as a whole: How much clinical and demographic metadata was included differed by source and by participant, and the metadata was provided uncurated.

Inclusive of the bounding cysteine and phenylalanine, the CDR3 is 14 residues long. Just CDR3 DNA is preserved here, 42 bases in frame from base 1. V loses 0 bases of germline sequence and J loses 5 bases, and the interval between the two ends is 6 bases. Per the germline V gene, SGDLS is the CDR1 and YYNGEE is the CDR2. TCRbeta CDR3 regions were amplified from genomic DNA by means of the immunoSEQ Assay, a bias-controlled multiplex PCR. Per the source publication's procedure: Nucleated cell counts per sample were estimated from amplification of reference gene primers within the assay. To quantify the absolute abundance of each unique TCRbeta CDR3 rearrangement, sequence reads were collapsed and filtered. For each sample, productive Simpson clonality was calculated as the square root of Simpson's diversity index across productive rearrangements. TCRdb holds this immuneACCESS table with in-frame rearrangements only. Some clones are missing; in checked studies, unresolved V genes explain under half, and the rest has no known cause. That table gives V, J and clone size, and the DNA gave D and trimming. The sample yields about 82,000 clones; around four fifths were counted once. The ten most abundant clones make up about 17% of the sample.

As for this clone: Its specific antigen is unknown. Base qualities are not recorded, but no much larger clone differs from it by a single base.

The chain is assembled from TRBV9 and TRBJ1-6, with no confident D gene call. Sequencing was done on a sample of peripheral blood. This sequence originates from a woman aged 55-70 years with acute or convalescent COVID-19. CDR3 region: CASSVGPNNSPLHF. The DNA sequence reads TGTGCCAGCAGCGTAGGTCCAAATAATTCACCCCTCCACTTT. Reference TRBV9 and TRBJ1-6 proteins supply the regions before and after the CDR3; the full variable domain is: DSGVTQTPKHLITATGQRVTLRCSPRSGDLSVYWYQQSLDQGLQFLIQYYNGEERAKGNILERFSAQQFPDLHSELNLSSLELGDSALYFCASSVGPNNSPLHFGNGTRLTVT.